This T cell receptor beta chain comes out of a study of T cells in Graves' hyperthyroidism and ophthalmopathy. Study results and caveats: Blood also held most thyroid clonotypes expanded beyond 0.001.

Amplification of TCR beta CDR3 regions used RNA as the template. The TCR CDR3 first-round RT-PCR relied on the HTBI primer set. TCRdb called the multiplex PCR reads again in MiXCR, with one record for every CDR3 protein. The repertoire holds fewer than 600,000 distinct CDR3 sequences, with roughly 14% as singletons. This clonotype was detected ten times or more. What it recognizes is unknown. The length of the CDR3 is 16 residues. Germline trimming cut 1 base from V and 2 bases from J; bases unmatched to any gene: 3. CDR1 is SGHTA, CDR2 FQGNSA, per germline. The sequence was obtained from a woman between 18 and 29 years old with Graves' hyperthyroidism. The chain employs TRBV7-2 and TRBJ2-7; TRBD2 matches at 12 bases. Material for sequencing was blood. The CDR3 here is CASSLGPSGRAYEQYF. The CDR3 DNA is TGTGCCAGCAGCTTAGGCCCTAGCGGGAGGGCCTACGAGCAGTACTTC.